The present entry profiles one T cell receptor beta chain with its context. This clone came up once. Its antigen is currently not known. Per-base quality was not reported, and no clone a single base away is much larger than it. The data derive from a study of blood T cell repertoires in COVID-19 (dated by TCRdb to 2018 to 2020). About the study as a whole: Collaborator samples came from the United States, Italy and Spain and covered acute and convalescent phases of COVID-19. The prospective study material was composed of cDNA or gDNA derived from T cells, B-cell-depleted T cells, or PBMCs. The dataset comprised deeply sampled blood TCRbeta repertoires from subjects exposed to, actively infected with, or recovered from COVID-19. The repertoires were released in a freely available public database intended as a resource for research on the immune response to SARS-CoV-2. The samples were drawn from the first 160 participants of the ongoing ImmuneRACE study and from under 1,500 subjects provided by 6 global collaborators. Sample metadata almost always included a de-identified subject ID, COVID-19 status, age in years and sex. Where available, HLA class I and class II types were obtained from metadata supplied by the sample provider rather than from assay-based typing.

TCRbeta CDR3 regions were amplified from genomic DNA by means of the immunoSEQ Assay, a bias-controlled multiplex PCR. In the paper's pipeline: The number of nucleated cells in each sample was estimated by amplification of reference gene primers within the assay. Sequence reads were collapsed and filtered to measure the absolute abundance of every unique TCRbeta CDR3 rearrangement. For each sample, productive Simpson clonality was calculated as the square root of Simpson's diversity index over productive rearrangements. TCRdb retrieved this table from immuneACCESS and kept in-frame rearrangements only. Not all clones are present; in checked studies, unresolved V genes account for under half, and no reason is known for the remainder. For V, J and clone size, that table is used; D and trimming come from the DNA. The sample includes tens of thousands of clones, with 65% to 85% observed a single time. In total, the top ten clones hold more than 5% of the sample.

Each collaborating institution followed its own protocols to collect whole blood in K2EDTA tubes. For TCRbeta analysis, collaborators shipped samples as frozen whole blood, isolated PBMCs, or DNA extracted from either of those sample types. The research as a whole found: The amount of clinical and demographic metadata varied by source and participant and was provided uncurated.

V drops 0 bases and J drops 1 base, leaving 15 bases in between. The germline V gene sets CDR1 to SGHDN and CDR2 to FVKESK. The CDR3 measures 17 amino acids from cysteine to phenylalanine. Just CDR3 DNA is preserved here, 51 bases in frame from base 1. The sequence came from a man between 60 and 75 years old with active or convalescent COVID-19. Here the chain combines TRBV14 and TRBJ2-5; the D gene is perhaps TRBD1, from 6 matching bases. Sequencing input: peripheral blood. The CDR3 reads as follows: CASSQERGGGLQETQYF. The DNA is as follows: TGTGCCAGCAGCCAAGAACGAGGTGGGGGCCTCCAAGAGACCCAGTACTTC.